One and the same sample provided the 17 T cell receptor beta chains below, sequenced in a study of blood T cell repertoires in COVID-19. TCRdb's table, derived via immunoSEQ multiplex PCR, lists solely in-frame clones and lacks some. The repertoire has fewer than 250,000 clones, approximately 90% of them found once; the top ten carry approximately 2.8%. Source material: PBMCs or T cells enriched from blood (not recorded which). The receptors shown here come from a woman aged 25-40 years with acute COVID-19.

The chain employs TRBV6-1 and TRBJ2-2, with a tentative D call TRBD1 (5 bases). Between the trimmed V and J ends, which lost 3 bases and 2 bases, there was a span of 13 bases. The CDR3 spans 16 residues. In germline, CDR1 is MNHNS, CDR2 SASEGT. CDR3 residues: CASSDGQGRNTGELFF. The CDR3, as DNA: TGTGCCAGCAGTGATGGGCAGGGTCGAAACACCGGGGAGCTGTTTTTT.

This rearrangement joins TRBV27 to TRBJ1-1, with D possibly matching TRBD1 (6 bases). Deletions cut 2 bases from V and 2 bases from J, with 12 bases between. The CDR3 has 15 amino acids. Germline V gene lookup returns CDR1 MNHEY and CDR2 SMNVEV (reference sequence). Written as DNA, the CDR3 is TGTGCCAGCAGTTTAGGGGAAGGGGGAAACACTGAAGCTTTCTTT. Its translation is CASSLGEGGNTEAFF.

The CDR3 sequence is CASSSPGGVDTEAFF. In DNA, the CDR3 is TGTGCCAGCAGCTCCCCAGGGGGCGTGGACACTGAAGCTTTCTTT. This sequence joins TRBV7-6 and TRBJ1-1, with TRBD1 identical over 8 bases. Germline trimming cut 4 bases from V and 3 bases from J; bases unmatched to any gene: 7. The CDR3 runs to 15 residues. Germline loops: CDR1 SGHVS, CDR2 FNYEAQ.

V and J are TRBV19 and TRBJ2-2; D is unresolved. The V gene's germline CDR1 is LNHDA and CDR2 SQIVND (reference sequence). Trimming took 5 bases from V and 7 from J, leaving 11 bases between them. The CDR3 extends over 13 amino acids. CDR3 residues: CASSVSGFGELFF. CDR3 DNA: TGTGCCAGTAGTGTATCCGGGTTCGGGGAGCTGTTTTTT.

The rearrangement joins TRBV9 to TRBJ2-2, with D hard to call. The germline V gene encodes CDR1 SGDLS and CDR2 YYNGEE. Trimming stripped 4 bases from V and 7 bases from J, with 11 bases between. The CDR3 consists of 13 residues. CDR3 DNA: TGTGCCAGCAGCCCAGACATCAACGGGGAGCTGTTTTTT. Its translation: CASSPDINGELFF.

This chain joins TRBV18 and TRBJ1-5, with D tentatively TRBD1 (5 bases). CDR1 KGHSH and CDR2 LQKENI come from the germline V gene. CDR3 length equals 14 residues. V was shortened by 6 bases and J by 3 bases, with 12 bases between the two germline ends. CDR3 nucleotide sequence: TGTGCCAGCTCCCTTCAAGGGGACAATCAGCCCCAGCATTTT. Protein product: CASSLQGDNQPQHF.

The chain combines TRBV5-1 with TRBJ1-5; TRBD1 aligns across 8 bases. V shed 4 bases, J shed 1 base, and the junction held 10 bases outside the gene matches. The CDR3 consists of 17 residues. Germline V gives CDR1 SGHRS, CDR2 YFSETQ. CDR3 nucleotides: TGCGCCAGCAGCGTGGGTAAGACAGGGGTGAGCAATCAGCCCCAGCATTTT. As protein: CASSVGKTGVSNQPQHF.

In its sample, this clone was seen once. This sequence joins TRBV3-1 (or the pseudogene TRBV3-2) and TRBJ2-7; no clear D. The V end was cut by 1 base, the J end by 9 bases, with 22 bases between. This CDR3 spans 16 amino acids. The V gene's germline CDR1 is LGHDT and CDR2 YNNKEL (reference sequence). The CDR3 protein is CASSQAHSLPYGGQYF. The CDR3 DNA sequence: TGTGCCAGCAGCCAAGCCCATAGTCTCCCCTACGGCGGGCAGTACTTC.

The V call is TRBV7-8, the J call TRBJ1-3; TRBD1 might be the D (6 bases). The CDR3 totals 15 residues. Germline V CDR1 and CDR2: SGHVS, FQNEAQ. V lost 3 bases to trimming and J lost 0 bases, with 9 bases between them. The CDR3 region is CASSFWTDSGNTIYF. The CDR3 region has the DNA TGTGCCAGCAGCTTCTGGACAGACTCTGGAAACACCATATATTTT. The variable domain in full, with the rest retrieved from reference TRBV7-8 and TRBJ1-3, is GAGVSQSPRYKVAKRGQDVALRCDPISGHVSLFWYQQALGQGPEFLTYFQNEAQLDKSGLPSDRFFAERPEGSVSTLKIQRTQQEDSAVYLCASSFWTDSGNTIYFGEGSWLTVV.

The V and J genes are TRBV27 and TRBJ1-1; D is unclear. There are 13 residues in the CDR3. V shed 5 bases and J shed 5 bases, with 12 bases lying between them. From germline, CDR1 is MNHEY and CDR2 SMNVEV (reference sequence). The CDR3 region is CASSLRAGTEAFF. The CDR3 bases are TGTGCCAGCAGTCTAAGGGCGGGGACTGAAGCTTTCTTT.

The chain employs TRBV9 and TRBJ2-1; 7 positions agree with TRBD1. Germline CDR1 SGDLS, CDR2 YYNGEE. There are 15 residues in the CDR3. The ends lost 0 bases at V and 6 bases at J; junction bases unmatched: 6. The CDR3 region is CASSVEGGVGNEQFF. DNA for the CDR3: TGTGCCAGCAGCGTAGAAGGGGGCGTAGGCAATGAGCAGTTCTTC.

V gene TRBV20-1 combines with J gene TRBJ1-1; D remains ambiguous. The germline V gene encodes CDR1 DFQATT and CDR2 SNEGSKA (reference sequence). This CDR3 spans 11 amino acids. Trimming left V 5 bases short and J 3 bases short, with 7 bases between. In DNA form, the CDR3 reads TGCAGTGCTCAGGCATACACTGAAGCTTTCTTT. This sequence encodes CSAQAYTEAFF.

This chain links TRBV27 with TRBJ2-7; 7 positions agree with TRBD2. Trimming cost V 2 bases and J 5 bases; bases outside gene matches: 6. Per germline, CDR1 MNHEY and CDR2 SMNVEV (reference sequence). This CDR3 is built from 14 residues. The CDR3 DNA sequence: TGTGCCAGCAGTTTAGGGGGGGGGTACCACGAGCAGTACTTC. Translation: CASSLGGGYHEQYF.

V and J are TRBV6-2 or TRBV6-3 and TRBJ2-7, with D hard to call. The length of the CDR3 is 17 residues. Germline V CDR1 and CDR2: MNHEY, SVGEGT. V lost 1 base to trimming and J lost 0 bases, with 16 bases between them. The CDR3 here is CASSYYGSLRSSYEQYF. DNA of the CDR3: TGTGCCAGCAGTTACTACGGCAGCTTAAGGAGCTCCTACGAGCAGTACTTC.

The chain links TRBV13 to TRBJ2-7; D is uncertain. Germline values: CDR1 PRHDT, CDR2 FYEKMQ (reference sequence). Trimming removed 5 bases from V and 0 bases from J, with 14 bases in between. This CDR3 has 15 residues. CDR3 in DNA: TGTGCCAGCAGCCCAAGATACAGCAGCTCCTACGAGCAGTACTTC. It codes for CASSPRYSSSYEQYF.

The rearrangement links TRBV5-6 to TRBJ1-2, with 9 nucleotides matching TRBD1. V was pared by 1 base and J by 8 bases, with 12 bases of the junction left unmatched. This CDR3 has 16 amino acids. Per germline, CDR1 SGHDT and CDR2 YYEEEE. The CDR3 spells CASSLTLGQGGGGYTF. DNA for the CDR3: TGTGCCAGCAGCTTGACCTTGGGACAGGGCGGCGGGGGCTACACCTTC.

A note on this clone: At one end, the junction sequence differs from germline, possibly due to a read error. In DNA, the CDR3 is TGTGCTAGCAGCCCCACTAGCGGGGGGGCGAGCTCGGGGAATGAGCAGTTCTTC. It specifies CASSPTSGGASSGNEQFF. The V gene is TRBV7-7, the J gene TRBJ2-1, with 13 positions matching TRBD2. This CDR3 is built from 18 residues. Germline CDR1 SSHAT, CDR2 FNYEAQ (reference sequence).